Following are 17 T cell receptor beta chains from one sample sequenced in a study of cytomegalovirus exposure and HLA in healthy donors. The study ran its PCR with 60 Vbeta and 13 Jbeta primers. Sequenced by immunoSEQ multiplex PCR; TCRdb stores in-frame clones only, minus some. The table records about 210,000 clones, around 86% of them present only once. Sequencing used PBMCs. Receptor source: a woman aged 45-59 years in good health and CMV-seropositive.

V gene TRBV2 combines with J gene TRBJ1-3; D is ambiguous. The V end was cut by 5 bases, the J end by 4 bases, with 15 bases between. Per germline, CDR1 SNHLY and CDR2 FYNNEI. CDR3 size: 15 residues. The CDR3 region is CASSLGSRRGNTIYF. The CDR3 DNA reads TGTGCCAGCAGTTTGGGGAGCCGGAGGGGAAACACCATATATTTT.

The chain links TRBV7-9 to TRBJ2-3; D is ambiguous. Trimming left V 3 bases short and J 3 bases short, with 22 bases between. The germline CDR1 and CDR2 sequences are SEHNR and FQNEAQ (reference sequence). The length of the CDR3 is 18 residues. DNA of the CDR3: TGTGCCAGCAGCTTCACCTTCGCGGCTAGAGAGGCAACAGATACGCAGTATTTT. Amino acids: CASSFTFAAREATDTQYF.

The chain is built from TRBV18 and TRBJ1-2; D is unresolved. The length of the CDR3 is 12 residues. Trimming stripped 5 bases from V and 0 bases from J, with 4 bases between. Germline V lookup: CDR1 KGHSH, CDR2 LQKENI. CDR3 loop: CASSTANYGYTF. As DNA, the CDR3 is TGTGCCAGCTCAACAGCTAACTATGGCTACACCTTC. The full variable domain, rest sourced from reference TRBV18 and TRBJ1-2, is NAGVMQNPRHLVRRRGQEARLRCSPMKGHSHVYWYRQLPEEGLKFMVYLQKENIIDESGMPKERFSAEFPKEGPSILRIQQVVRGDSAAYFCASSTANYGYTFGSGTRLTVV.

The chain has TRBV2 and TRBJ1-3, with TRBD1 matching over 7 bases. J lost 3 bases, V lost 6 bases, and 14 bases had no gene match. CDR1 is SNHLY, CDR2 FYNNEI, per germline. The CDR3 spans 17 residues. The CDR3 loop reads CASSYTTGVGDGNTIYF. CDR3 sequence (DNA): TGTGCCAGCAGCTATACTACAGGGGTAGGCGATGGAAACACCATATATTTT.

The genes are TRBV4-2 and TRBJ1-1; TRBD1 might be the D (6 bases). Germline V gene sequence: CDR1 LGHNA, CDR2 YNFKEQ. The V end was cut by 1 base, the J end by 4 bases, with 16 bases between. This CDR3 contains 16 residues. The CDR3 DNA is TGTGCCAGCAGCCAAGGGGGAGGGGGGGGCGGCACTGAAGCTTTCTTT. This gives the protein CASSQGGGGGGTEAFF.

The chain combines TRBV6-5 with TRBJ1-1, with 9 bases aligning to TRBD1. Germline CDR1 is MNHEY and CDR2 is SVGAGI. The CDR3 contains 14 residues. The J segment lost 3 bases and the V segment lost 5 bases, leaving 4 bases of the junction unmatched. CDR3 sequence: CASSHRGRDTEAFF. The CDR3 coding sequence is TGTGCCAGCAGTCACAGGGGGCGCGACACTGAAGCTTTCTTT.

This clone appeared once. V is TRBV19 and J is TRBJ1-5; D is unresolved. The germline V and J ends were trimmed by 3 bases and 0 bases, with 6 bases remaining between them. This CDR3 contains 14 residues. Germline assignment: CDR1 LNHDA and CDR2 SQIVND (reference sequence). CDR3 amino acids: CASSIISSNQPQHF. The CDR3 bases are TGTGCCAGTAGTATTATTAGTAGCAATCAGCCCCAGCATTTT. The whole variable domain, filled in from reference TRBV19 and TRBJ1-5, reads DGGITQSPKYLFRKEGQNVTLSCEQNLNHDAMYWYRQDPGQGLRLIYYSQIVNDFQKGDIAEGYSVSREKKESFPLTVTSAQKNPTAFYLCASSIISSNQPQHFGDGTRLSIL.

The chain couples TRBV9 to TRBJ2-2, with D unresolved. Trimming stripped 0 bases from V and 0 bases from J, with 6 bases between. Germline V gives CDR1 SGDLS, CDR2 YYNGEE. The CDR3 has 15 residues. CDR3 DNA: TGTGCCAGCAGCGTAGGTGGCACGAACACCGGGGAGCTGTTTTTT. Translation: CASSVGGTNTGELFF. The full variable domain, its missing parts supplied by reference TRBV9 and TRBJ2-2, is DSGVTQTPKHLITATGQRVTLRCSPRSGDLSVYWYQQSLDQGLQFLIQYYNGEERAKGNILERFSAQQFPDLHSELNLSSLELGDSALYFCASSVGGTNTGELFFGEGSRLTVL.

This clone was seen once. The genes are TRBV6-5 and TRBJ2-5, with 8 positions matching TRBD1. The CDR3 has 16 amino acids. V lost 3 bases to trimming and J lost 5 bases; unmatched junction nucleotides: 11. From germline, CDR1 is MNHEY and CDR2 SVGAGI. DNA for the CDR3: TGTGCCAGCAGTTATTCAGGGGGCTCAGAAGGGGAGACCCAGTACTTC. This translates into CASSYSGGSEGETQYF.

This clone was detected once. J is TRBJ2-7 and V is TRBV7-2, with TRBD1 matching 12 bases. The germline V gene has CDR1 SGHTA and CDR2 FQGNSA. The length of the CDR3 is 16 residues. The J segment lost 5 bases and the V segment lost 1 base, leaving 6 bases of the junction unmatched. The CDR3 nucleotides are TGTGCCAGCAGCTTAGGGGGGACAGGGGGCCAGAACGAGCAGTACTTC. Translating it yields CASSLGGTGGQNEQYF.

This clone was detected once. The rearrangement links TRBV7-9 to TRBJ2-7, with 8 bases lining up with TRBD1. CDR1 and CDR2 from the germline V gene are SEHNR and FQNEAQ (reference sequence). V was pared by 1 base and J by 6 bases, with 2 bases of the junction left unmatched. The CDR3 totals 13 residues. CDR3 nucleotide sequence: TGTGCCAGCAGCTTAGGGACAGGGTCCGAGCAGTACTTC. Protein sequence: CASSLGTGSEQYF.

The gene calls are TRBV7-8 and TRBJ1-1; D is perhaps TRBD1 (6 bases). Trimming pared 3 bases from V and 3 bases from J, leaving 11 bases between. This CDR3 has 14 residues. CDR1 is SGHVS, CDR2 FQNEAQ, per germline. CDR3 amino acids: CASSFTAGDTEAFF. Here the CDR3 DNA reads TGTGCCAGCAGCTTCACGGCAGGGGACACTGAAGCTTTCTTT.

V usage is TRBV6-5 and J usage is TRBJ1-5; D remains ambiguous. Germline values: CDR1 MNHEY, CDR2 SVGAGI. Trimming left V 6 bases short and J 1 base short, with 7 bases between. The CDR3 consists of 13 residues. This CDR3 is CASRRASNQPQHF. Here the CDR3 DNA reads TGTGCCAGCAGGAGGGCCAGCAATCAGCCCCAGCATTTT.

The chain combines TRBV5-6 with TRBJ1-2; D gene ambiguous. Germline V CDR1 and CDR2: SGHDT, YYEEEE. The CDR3 contains 17 residues. V lost 1 base to trimming and J lost 1 base, with 17 bases between them. The CDR3, as DNA: TGTGCCAGCAGCTTGCGTGGTCCTGTTACTTTTAACTATGGCTACACCTTC. This sequence encodes CASSLRGPVTFNYGYTF. Full variable domain (missing parts from reference TRBV5-6 and TRBJ1-2): DAGVTQSPTHLIKTRGQQVTLRCSPKSGHDTVSWYQQALGQGPQFIFQYYEEEERQRGNFPDRFSGHQFPNYSSELNVNALLLGDSALYLCASSLRGPVTFNYGYTFGSGTRLTVV.

The chain employs TRBV9 and TRBJ2-5; no firm D call. Near its end, the DNA agrees better with TRBJ2-7, so the J call may be wrong. CDR1 and CDR2 (germline): SGDLS, YYNGEE. CDR3 length: 14 amino acids. CDR3 amino acids: CASSVLGSSYEQYF. The CDR3, as DNA: TGTGCCAGCAGCGTACTAGGTTCGTCCTACGAGCAGTACTTC.

The chain recombines TRBV5-4 with TRBJ1-2, with 7 bases fitting TRBD1. Germline CDR1 is SGHNT and CDR2 is YYREEE (reference sequence). The CDR3 sequence is 14 residues long. V was pared by 4 bases and J by 6 bases, with 9 bases of the junction left unmatched. The CDR3 bases are TGTGCCAGCAGCCATACAGGGGCTTTCCATGGCTACACCTTC. Amino acids: CASSHTGAFHGYTF.

The CDR3 DNA reads as TGTGCCAGCAGTCCAGTAAGAAGCGAGCAGTACTTC. Its protein product is CASSPVRSEQYF. V is TRBV5-6 and J is TRBJ2-7; D uncertain. This CDR3 has 12 residues. Germline lookup yields CDR1 SGHDT and CDR2 YYEEEE. Trimming took 5 bases from V and 6 from J, leaving 12 bases between them.